The entry below describes one T cell receptor beta chain. The record originates from a study of T cell changes during pregnancy in multiple sclerosis. The data were produced by immunoSEQ multiplex PCR, yet TCRdb's version contains in-frame clones alone and is incomplete. The sample comprises approximately 49,000 clones, nearly 95% of which are singletons, and around 1% rests with the top ten. The CDR3 loop spans 13 amino acids. Germline V gives CDR1 LNHDA, CDR2 SQIVND (reference sequence). V lost 3 bases and J lost 13, with 18 bases in between. The chain recombines TRBV19 with TRBJ1-2; perhaps TRBD1 as D (6 bases). This specimen consisted of peripheral blood, obtained after pregnancy. The sequence was collected from a female donor with multiple sclerosis, enrolled in a pregnancy study. The CDR3 loop reads CASSIPPGQQRTF. Here the CDR3 DNA reads TGTGCCAGTAGTATCCCTCCTGGACAGCAGCGCACCTTC.